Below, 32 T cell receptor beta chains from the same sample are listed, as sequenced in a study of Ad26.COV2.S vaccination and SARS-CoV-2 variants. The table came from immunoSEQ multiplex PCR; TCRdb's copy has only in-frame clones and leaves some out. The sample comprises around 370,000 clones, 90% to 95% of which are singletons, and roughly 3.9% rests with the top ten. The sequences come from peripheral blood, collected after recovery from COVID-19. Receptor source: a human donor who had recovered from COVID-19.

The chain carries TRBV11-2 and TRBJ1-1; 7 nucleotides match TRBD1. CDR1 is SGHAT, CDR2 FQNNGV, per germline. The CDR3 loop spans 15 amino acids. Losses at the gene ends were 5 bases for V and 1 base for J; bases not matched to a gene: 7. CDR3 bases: TGTGCCAGCAGCATAACAGGGGCTAAGAACACTGAAGCTTTCTTT. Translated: CASSITGAKNTEAFF.

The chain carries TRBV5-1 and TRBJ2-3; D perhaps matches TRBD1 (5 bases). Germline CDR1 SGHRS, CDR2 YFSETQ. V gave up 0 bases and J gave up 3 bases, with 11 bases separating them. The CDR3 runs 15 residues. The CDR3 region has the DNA TGCGCCAGCAGCTTGGGCCAGGGTGGGACAGATACGCAGTATTTT. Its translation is CASSLGQGGTDTQYF.

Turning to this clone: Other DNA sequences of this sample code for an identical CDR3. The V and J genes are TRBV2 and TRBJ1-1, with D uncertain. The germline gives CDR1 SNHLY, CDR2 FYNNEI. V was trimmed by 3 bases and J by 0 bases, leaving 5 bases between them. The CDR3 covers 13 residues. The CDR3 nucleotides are TGTGCCAGCAGTGACAGGCTGAACACTGAAGCTTTCTTT. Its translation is CASSDRLNTEAFF.

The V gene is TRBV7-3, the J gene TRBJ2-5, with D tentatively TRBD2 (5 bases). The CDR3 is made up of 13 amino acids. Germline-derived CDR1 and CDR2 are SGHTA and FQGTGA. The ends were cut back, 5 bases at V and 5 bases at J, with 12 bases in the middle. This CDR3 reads CASSRGSSETQYF. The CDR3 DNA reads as TGTGCCAGCAGCCGAGGGAGTTCGGAGACCCAGTACTTC.

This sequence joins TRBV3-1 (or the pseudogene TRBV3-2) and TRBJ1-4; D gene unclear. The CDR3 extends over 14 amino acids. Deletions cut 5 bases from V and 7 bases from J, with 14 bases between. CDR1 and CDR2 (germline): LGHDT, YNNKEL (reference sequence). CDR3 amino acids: CASSYKARVEKLFF. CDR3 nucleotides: TGTGCCAGCAGCTATAAGGCGAGGGTTGAAAAACTGTTTTTT.

This CDR3 is CASSLTGQGYEQYF. As DNA, the CDR3 is TGTGCCAGCAGCCTGACCGGACAGGGCTACGAGCAGTACTTC. The rearrangement links TRBV9 to TRBJ2-7, with 8 bases lining up with TRBD1. Trimming took 4 bases from V and 3 from J; bases not matched to a gene: 6. The germline gives CDR1 SGDLS, CDR2 YYNGEE. CDR3 length: 14 amino acids.

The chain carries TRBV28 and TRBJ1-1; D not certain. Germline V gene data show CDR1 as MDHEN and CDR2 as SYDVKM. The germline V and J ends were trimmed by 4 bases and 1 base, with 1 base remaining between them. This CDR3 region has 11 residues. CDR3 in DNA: TGTGCCAGCAGTTCGAACACTGAAGCTTTCTTT. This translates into CASSSNTEAFF.

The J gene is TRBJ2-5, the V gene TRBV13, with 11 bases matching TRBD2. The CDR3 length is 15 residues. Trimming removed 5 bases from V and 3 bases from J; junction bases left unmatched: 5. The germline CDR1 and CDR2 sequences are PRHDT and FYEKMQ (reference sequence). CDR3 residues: CASSGTSGIKETQYF. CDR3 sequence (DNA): TGTGCCAGCAGCGGGACTAGCGGAATAAAAGAGACCCAGTACTTC.

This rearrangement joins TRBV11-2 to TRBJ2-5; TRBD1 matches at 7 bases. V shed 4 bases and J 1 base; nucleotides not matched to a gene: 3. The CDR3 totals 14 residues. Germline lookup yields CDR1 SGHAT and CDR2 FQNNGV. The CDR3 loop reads CASSWGTVQETQYF. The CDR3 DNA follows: TGTGCCAGCAGCTGGGGGACAGTCCAAGAGACCCAGTACTTC.

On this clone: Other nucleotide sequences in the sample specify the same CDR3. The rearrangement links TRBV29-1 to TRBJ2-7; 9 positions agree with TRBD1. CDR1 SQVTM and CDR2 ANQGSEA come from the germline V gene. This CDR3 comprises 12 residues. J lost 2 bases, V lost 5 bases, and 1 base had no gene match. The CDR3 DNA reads TGCAGCGTTCGGACAGGGGCCTACGAGCAGTACTTC. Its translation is CSVRTGAYEQYF.

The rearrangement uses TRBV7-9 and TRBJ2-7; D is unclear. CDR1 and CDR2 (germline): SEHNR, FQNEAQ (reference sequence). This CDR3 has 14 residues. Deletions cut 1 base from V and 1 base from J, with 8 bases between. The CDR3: CASSLGWGSYEQYF. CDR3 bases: TGTGCCAGCAGCTTAGGGTGGGGATCCTACGAGCAGTACTTC.

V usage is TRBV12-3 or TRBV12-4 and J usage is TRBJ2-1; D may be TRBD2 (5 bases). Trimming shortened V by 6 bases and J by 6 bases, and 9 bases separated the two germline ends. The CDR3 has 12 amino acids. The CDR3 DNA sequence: TGTGCCAGCAGACCTGGACTCAATGAGCAGTTCTTC. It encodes CASRPGLNEQFF.

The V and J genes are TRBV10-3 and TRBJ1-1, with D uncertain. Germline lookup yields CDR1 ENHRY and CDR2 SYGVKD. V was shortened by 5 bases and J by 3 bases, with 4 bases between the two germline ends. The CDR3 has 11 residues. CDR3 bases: TGTGCCATCAGTAGAGACACTGAAGCTTTCTTT. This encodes CAISRDTEAFF.

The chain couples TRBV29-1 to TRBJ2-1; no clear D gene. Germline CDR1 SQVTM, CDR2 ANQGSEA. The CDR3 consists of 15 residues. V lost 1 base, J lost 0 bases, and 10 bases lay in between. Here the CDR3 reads CSVEALQVSYNEQFF. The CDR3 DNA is TGCAGCGTTGAAGCCCTACAAGTCTCCTACAATGAGCAGTTCTTC.

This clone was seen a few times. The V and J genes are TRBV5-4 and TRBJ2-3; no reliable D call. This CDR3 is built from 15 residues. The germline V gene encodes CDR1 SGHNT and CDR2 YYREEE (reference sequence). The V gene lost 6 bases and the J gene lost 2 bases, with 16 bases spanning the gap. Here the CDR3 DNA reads TGTGCCAGCACCATCAACCCCACCGACACAGATACGCAGTATTTT. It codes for CASTINPTDTDTQYF.

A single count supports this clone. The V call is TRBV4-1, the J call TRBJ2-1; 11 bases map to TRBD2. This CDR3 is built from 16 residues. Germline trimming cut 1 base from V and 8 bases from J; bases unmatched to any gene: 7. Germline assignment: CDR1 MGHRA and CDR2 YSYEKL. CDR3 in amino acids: CASSQVPTSGVDEQFF. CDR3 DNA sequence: TGCGCCAGCAGCCAAGTACCGACTAGCGGGGTGGATGAGCAGTTCTTC.

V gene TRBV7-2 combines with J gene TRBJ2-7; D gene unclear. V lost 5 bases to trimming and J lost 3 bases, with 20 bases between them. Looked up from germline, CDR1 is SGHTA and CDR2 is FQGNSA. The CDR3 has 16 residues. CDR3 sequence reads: CASSRATPENYYEQYF. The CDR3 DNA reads TGTGCCAGCAGCCGTGCGACTCCCGAAAACTACTACGAGCAGTACTTC.

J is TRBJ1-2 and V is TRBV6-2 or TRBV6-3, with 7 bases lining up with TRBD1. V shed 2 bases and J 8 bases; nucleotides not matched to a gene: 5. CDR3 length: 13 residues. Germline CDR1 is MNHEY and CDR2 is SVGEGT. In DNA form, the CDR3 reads TGTGCCAGCAGTTACGAACAGGGGCGCGGCTACACCTTC. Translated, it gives CASSYEQGRGYTF.

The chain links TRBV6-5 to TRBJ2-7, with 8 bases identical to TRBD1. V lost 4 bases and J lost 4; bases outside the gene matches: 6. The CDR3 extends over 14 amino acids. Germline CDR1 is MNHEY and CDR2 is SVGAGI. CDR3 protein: CASSSTRGRYEQYF. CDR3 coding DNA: TGTGCCAGCAGTTCCACCAGGGGGCGGTACGAGCAGTACTTC.

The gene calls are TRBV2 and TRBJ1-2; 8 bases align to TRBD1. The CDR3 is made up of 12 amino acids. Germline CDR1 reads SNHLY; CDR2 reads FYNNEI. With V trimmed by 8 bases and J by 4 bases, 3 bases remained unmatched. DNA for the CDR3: TGTGCCAGCGGGGACAGGCTCTATGGCTACACCTTC. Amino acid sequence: CASGDRLYGYTF.

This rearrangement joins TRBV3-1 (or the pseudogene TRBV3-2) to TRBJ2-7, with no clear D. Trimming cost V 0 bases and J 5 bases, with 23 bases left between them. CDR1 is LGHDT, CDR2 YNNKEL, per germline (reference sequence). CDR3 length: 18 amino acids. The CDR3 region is CASSQDSTPVSVSNEQYF. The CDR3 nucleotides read TGTGCCAGCAGCCAAGATAGTACGCCGGTTTCGGTTTCGAACGAGCAGTACTTC.

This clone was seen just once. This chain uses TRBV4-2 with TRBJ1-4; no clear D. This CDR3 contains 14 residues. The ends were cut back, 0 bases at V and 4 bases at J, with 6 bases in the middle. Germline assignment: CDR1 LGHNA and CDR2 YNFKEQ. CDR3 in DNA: TGTGCCAGCAGCCAAGATGAGGTTAATGAAAAACTGTTTTTT. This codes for CASSQDEVNEKLFF.

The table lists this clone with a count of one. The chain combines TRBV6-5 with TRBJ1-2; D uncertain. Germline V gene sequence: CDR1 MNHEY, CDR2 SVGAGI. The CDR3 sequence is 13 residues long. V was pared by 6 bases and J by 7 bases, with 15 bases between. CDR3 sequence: CASSPQGASGYTF. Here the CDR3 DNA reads TGTGCCAGCAGCCCACAAGGTGCGTCTGGCTACACCTTC.

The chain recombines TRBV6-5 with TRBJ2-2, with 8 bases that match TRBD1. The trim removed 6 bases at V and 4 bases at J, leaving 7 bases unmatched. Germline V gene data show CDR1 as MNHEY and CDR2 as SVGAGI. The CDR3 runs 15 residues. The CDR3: CASSPTGVVTGELFF. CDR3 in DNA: TGTGCCAGCAGCCCGACAGGGGTGGTCACCGGGGAGCTGTTTTTT.

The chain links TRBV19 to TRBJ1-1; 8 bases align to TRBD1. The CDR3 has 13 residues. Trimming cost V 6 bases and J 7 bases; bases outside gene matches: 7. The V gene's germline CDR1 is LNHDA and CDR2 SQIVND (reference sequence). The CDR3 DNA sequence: TGTGCCAGTAGCCCCAGGGGGCGGTTTGAAGCTTTCTTT. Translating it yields CASSPRGRFEAFF.

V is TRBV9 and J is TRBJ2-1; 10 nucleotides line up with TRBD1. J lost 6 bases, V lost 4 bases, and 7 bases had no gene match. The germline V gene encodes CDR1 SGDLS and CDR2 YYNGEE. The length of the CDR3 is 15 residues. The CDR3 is CASSPRQGAINEQFF. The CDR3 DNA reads TGTGCCAGCAGCCCAAGACAGGGGGCTATCAATGAGCAGTTCTTC.

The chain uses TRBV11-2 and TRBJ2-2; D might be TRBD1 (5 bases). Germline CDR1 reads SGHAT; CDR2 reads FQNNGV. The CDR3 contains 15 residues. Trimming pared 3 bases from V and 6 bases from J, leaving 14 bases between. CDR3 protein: CASSFPRVVSGELFF. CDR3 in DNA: TGTGCCAGCAGCTTCCCCAGGGTAGTCTCCGGGGAGCTGTTTTTT.

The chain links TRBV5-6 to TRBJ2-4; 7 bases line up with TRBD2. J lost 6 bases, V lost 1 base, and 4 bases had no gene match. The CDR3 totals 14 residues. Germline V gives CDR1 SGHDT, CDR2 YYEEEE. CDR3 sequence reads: CASSLSGKRNIQYF. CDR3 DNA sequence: TGTGCCAGCAGCTTGAGCGGGAAACGAAACATTCAGTACTTC.

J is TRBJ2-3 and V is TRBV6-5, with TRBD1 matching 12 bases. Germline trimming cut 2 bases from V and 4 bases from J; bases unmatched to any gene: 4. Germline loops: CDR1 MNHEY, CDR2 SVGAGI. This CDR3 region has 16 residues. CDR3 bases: TGTGCCAGCAGTTACCCGGGACAGGGGGCCGCAGATACGCAGTATTTT. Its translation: CASSYPGQGAADTQYF.

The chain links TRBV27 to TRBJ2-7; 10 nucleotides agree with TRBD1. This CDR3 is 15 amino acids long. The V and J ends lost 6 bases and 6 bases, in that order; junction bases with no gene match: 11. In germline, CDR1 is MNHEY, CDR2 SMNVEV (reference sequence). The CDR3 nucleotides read TGTGCCAGCAGCCACTGGGACAGGGGTGCATCCGAGCAGTACTTC. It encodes CASSHWDRGASEQYF.

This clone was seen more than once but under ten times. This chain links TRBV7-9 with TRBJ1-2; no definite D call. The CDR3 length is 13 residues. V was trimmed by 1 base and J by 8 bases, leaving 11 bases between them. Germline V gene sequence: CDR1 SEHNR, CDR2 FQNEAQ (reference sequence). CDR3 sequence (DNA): TGTGCCAGCAGCTTAGTCGATAGAGACGGCTACACCTTC. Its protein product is CASSLVDRDGYTF.

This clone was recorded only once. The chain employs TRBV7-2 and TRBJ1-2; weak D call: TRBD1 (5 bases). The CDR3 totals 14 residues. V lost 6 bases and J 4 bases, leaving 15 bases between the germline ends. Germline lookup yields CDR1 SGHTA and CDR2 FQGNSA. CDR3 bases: TGTGCCAGCAGTCTCGGGGGTGGAGGCTATGGCTACACCTTC. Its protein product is CASSLGGGGYGYTF.